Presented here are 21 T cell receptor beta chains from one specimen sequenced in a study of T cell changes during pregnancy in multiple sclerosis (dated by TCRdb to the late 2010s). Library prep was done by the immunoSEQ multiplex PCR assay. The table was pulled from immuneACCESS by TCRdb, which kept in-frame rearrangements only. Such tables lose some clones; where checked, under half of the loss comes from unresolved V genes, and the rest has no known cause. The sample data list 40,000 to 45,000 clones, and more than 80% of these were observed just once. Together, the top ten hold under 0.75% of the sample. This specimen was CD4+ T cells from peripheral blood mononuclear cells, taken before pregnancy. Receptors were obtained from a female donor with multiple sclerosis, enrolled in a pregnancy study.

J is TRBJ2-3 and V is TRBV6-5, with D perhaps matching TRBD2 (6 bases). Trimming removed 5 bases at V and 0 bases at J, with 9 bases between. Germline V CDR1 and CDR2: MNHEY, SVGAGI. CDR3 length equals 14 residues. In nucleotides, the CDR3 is TGTGCCAGCAGTCCCGGGACTAGCACAGATACGCAGTATTTT. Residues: CASSPGTSTDTQYF.

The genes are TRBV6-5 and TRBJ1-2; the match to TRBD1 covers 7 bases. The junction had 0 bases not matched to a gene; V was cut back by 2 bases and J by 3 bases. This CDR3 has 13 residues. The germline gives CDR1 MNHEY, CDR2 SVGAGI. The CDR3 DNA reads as TGTGCCAGCAGTTACGACAGGGACTATGGCTACACCTTC. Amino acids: CASSYDRDYGYTF.

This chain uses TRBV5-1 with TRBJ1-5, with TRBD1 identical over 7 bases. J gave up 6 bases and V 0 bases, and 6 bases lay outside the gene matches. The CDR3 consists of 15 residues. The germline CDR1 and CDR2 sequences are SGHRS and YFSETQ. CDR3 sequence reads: CASSLEGAGGQPQHF. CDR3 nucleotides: TGCGCCAGCAGCTTGGAGGGGGCTGGGGGTCAGCCCCAGCATTTT.

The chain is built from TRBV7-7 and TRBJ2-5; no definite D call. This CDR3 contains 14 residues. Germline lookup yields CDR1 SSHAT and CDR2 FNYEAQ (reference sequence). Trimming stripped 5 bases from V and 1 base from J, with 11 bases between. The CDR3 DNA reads TGTGCCAGCAGCCACGCCTCCGGCCAAGAGACCCAGTACTTC. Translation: CASSHASGQETQYF.

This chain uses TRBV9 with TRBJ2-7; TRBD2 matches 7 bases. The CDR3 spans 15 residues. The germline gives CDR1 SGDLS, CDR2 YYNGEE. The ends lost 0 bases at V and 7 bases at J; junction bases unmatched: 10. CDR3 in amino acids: CASSVDQPGGLEQYF. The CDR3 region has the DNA TGTGCCAGCAGCGTAGATCAGCCGGGGGGACTAGAGCAGTACTTC.

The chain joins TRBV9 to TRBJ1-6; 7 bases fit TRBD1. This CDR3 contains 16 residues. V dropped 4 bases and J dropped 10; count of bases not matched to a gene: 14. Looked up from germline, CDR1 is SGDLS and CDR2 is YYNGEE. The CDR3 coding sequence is TGTGCCAGCAGCTCGGGACAGCTCGTAAGCTCATCACCCCTCCACTTT. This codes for CASSSGQLVSSSPLHF.

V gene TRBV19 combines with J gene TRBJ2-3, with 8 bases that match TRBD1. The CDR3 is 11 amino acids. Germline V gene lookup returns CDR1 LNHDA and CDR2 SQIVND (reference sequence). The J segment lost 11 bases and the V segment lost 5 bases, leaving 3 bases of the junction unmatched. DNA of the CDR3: TGTGCCAGTAGTGTGGACAGGGTGCAGTATTTT. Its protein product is CASSVDRVQYF.

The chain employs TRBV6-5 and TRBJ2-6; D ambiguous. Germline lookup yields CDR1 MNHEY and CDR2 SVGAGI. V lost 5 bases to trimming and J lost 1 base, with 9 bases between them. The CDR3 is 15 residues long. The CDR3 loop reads CASSRPGSGANVLTF. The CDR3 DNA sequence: TGTGCCAGCAGTCGGCCGGGTTCTGGGGCCAACGTCCTGACTTTC.

CDR3 in DNA: TGTGCCAGCAGCCCGATGACAGGGAACACCGGGGAGCTGTTTTTT. Protein: CASSPMTGNTGELFF. The rearrangement joins TRBV7-3 to TRBJ2-2; D perhaps matches TRBD1 (6 bases). CDR1 is SGHTA and CDR2 is FQGTGA in the germline V gene. This CDR3 contains 15 residues. The ends were cut back, 5 bases at V and 1 base at J, with 11 bases in the middle.

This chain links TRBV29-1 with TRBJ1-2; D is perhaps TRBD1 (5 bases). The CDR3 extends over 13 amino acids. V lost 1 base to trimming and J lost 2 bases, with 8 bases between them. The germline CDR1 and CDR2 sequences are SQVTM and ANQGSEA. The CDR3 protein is CSVEGTGNYGYTF. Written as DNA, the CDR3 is TGCAGCGTTGAAGGCACAGGAAACTATGGCTACACCTTC.

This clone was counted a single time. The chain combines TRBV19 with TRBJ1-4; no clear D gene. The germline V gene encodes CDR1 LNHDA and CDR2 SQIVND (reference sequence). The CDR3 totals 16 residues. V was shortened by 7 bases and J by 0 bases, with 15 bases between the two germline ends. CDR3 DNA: TGTGCCAGTAAACGAGGGCGGGCGGCAACTAATGAAAAACTGTTTTTT. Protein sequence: CASKRGRAATNEKLFF.

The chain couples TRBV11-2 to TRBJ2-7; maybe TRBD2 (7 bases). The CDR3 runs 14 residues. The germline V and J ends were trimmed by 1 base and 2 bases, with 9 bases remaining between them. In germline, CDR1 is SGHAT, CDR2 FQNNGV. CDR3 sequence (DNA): TGTGCCAGCAGCTTAGGAGGGGGGGCCTACGAGCAGTACTTC. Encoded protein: CASSLGGGAYEQYF.

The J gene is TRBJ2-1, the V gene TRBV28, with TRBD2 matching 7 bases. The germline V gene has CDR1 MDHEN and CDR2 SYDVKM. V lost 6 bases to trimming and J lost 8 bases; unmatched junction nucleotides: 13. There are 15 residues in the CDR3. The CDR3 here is CASRVAGTSVHEQFF. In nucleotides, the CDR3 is TGTGCCAGCAGGGTAGCGGGTACGTCGGTACATGAGCAGTTCTTC. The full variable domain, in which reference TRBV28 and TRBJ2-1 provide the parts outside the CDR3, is DVKVTQSSRYLVKRTGEKVFLECVQDMDHENMFWYRQDPGLGLRLIYFSYDVKMKEKGDIPEGYSVSREKKERFSLILESASTNQTSMYLCASRVAGTSVHEQFFGPGTRLTVL.

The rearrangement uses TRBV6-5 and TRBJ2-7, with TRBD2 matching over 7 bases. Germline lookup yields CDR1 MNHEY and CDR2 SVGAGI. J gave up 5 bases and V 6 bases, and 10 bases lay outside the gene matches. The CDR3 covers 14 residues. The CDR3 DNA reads TGTGCCAGCAGCCCTACCAGCGGGACCAACGAGCAGTACTTC. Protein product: CASSPTSGTNEQYF.

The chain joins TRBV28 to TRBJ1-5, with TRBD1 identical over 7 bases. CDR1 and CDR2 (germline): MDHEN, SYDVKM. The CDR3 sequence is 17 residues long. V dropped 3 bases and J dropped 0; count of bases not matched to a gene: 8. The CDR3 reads CASSFGDSQASNQPQHF. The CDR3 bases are TGTGCCAGCAGTTTTGGGGACAGTCAAGCTAGCAATCAGCCCCAGCATTTT.

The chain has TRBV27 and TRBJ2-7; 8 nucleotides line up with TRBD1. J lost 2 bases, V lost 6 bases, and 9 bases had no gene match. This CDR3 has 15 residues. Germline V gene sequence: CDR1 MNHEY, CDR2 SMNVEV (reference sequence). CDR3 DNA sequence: TGTGCCAGCAGAGGGCGACAGGGGTCCCCCTACGAGCAGTACTTC. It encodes CASRGRQGSPYEQYF.

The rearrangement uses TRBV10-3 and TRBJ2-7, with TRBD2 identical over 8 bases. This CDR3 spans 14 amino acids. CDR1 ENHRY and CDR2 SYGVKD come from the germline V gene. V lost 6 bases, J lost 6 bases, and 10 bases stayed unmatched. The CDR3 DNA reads TGTGCCATCAGGGACAGCGGGAGATTTGGCGAGCAGTACTTC. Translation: CAIRDSGRFGEQYF.

The CDR3 here is CASSYLSPPGQGYGYTF. The CDR3 DNA is TGTGCCAGCAGCTACCTATCTCCTCCGGGACAGGGATATGGCTACACCTTC. This chain uses TRBV7-6 with TRBJ1-2; 9 positions match TRBD1. Germline values: CDR1 SGHVS, CDR2 FNYEAQ. The V gene end was trimmed by 4 bases and the J gene end by 5 bases; junction bases not matched to a gene: 14. This CDR3 is built from 17 residues. The full variable domain, in which reference TRBV7-6 and TRBJ1-2 provide the parts outside the CDR3, is GAGVSQSPRYKVTKRGQDVALRCDPISGHVSLYWYRQALGQGPEFLTYFNYEAQQDKSGLPNDRFSAERPEGSISTLTIQRTEQRDSAMYRCASSYLSPPGQGYGYTFGSGTRLTVV.

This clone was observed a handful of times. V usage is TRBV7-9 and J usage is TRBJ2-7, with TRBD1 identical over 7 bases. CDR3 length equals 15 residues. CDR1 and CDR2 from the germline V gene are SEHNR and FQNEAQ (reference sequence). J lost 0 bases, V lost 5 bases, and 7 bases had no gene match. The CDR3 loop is CASSPGQPSSYEQYF. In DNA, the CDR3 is TGTGCCAGCAGCCCGGGACAGCCTAGCTCCTACGAGCAGTACTTC.

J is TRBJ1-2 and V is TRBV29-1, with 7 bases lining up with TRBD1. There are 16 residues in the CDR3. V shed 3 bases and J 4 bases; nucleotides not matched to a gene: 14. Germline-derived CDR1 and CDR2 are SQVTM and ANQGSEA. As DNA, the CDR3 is TGCAGCGTTGATTCTCCGGACAGGCAAAAAGTCTATGGCTACACCTTC. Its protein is CSVDSPDRQKVYGYTF. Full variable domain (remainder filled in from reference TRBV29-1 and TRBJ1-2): SAVISQKPSRDICQRGTSLTIQCQVDSQVTMMFWYRQQPGQSLTLIATANQGSEATYESGFVIDKFPISRPNLTFSTLTVSNMSPEDSSIYLCSVDSPDRQKVYGYTFGSGTRLTVV.

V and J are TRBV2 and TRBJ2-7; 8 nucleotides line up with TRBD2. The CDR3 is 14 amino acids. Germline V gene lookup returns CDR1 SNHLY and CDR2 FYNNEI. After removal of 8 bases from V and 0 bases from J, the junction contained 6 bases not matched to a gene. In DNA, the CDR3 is TGTGCCAGCCGGGGGGGGCTAAGCTCCTACGAGCAGTACTTC. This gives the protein CASRGGLSSYEQYF.